The clone carrying this TCR beta chain has at least ten counts. Its specificity is not known. There were TCR beta CDR3 regions amplified from RNA transcripts. Researchers ran a first-round RT-PCR on the TCR CDR3 using the HTBI primer set. A single record per CDR3 protein comes from TCRdb applying MiXCR to the multiplex PCR reads. Of a few hundred thousand distinct CDR3 sequences in the sample, approximately 15% were seen once. This specimen comes from a study of T cells in Graves' hyperthyroidism and ophthalmopathy. Study-level points and caveats: Ophthalmopathy could be told apart from stable hyperthyroidism with a 13 V-J model.

This CDR3 is 13 amino acids long. CDR1 and CDR2 (germline): DFQATT, SNEGSKA (reference sequence). V lost 6 bases to trimming and J lost 5 bases, with 16 bases between them. Each diagnosis was grounded in clinical symptoms, serum thyroxine and TRAb, thyroid ultrasound, and orbital computed tomography. At first hyperthyroidism diagnosis, before any ophthalmopathy symptoms, the blood sample was collected. This rearrangement joins TRBV20-1 to TRBJ2-5, with D perhaps TRBD1 (6 bases). The sequence came from a woman between 18 and 29 years old with Graves' hyperthyroidism that later progressed to Graves' ophthalmopathy. The sequencing input was blood. The CDR3, as DNA: TGCAGTGCCACCGGGACATCTGGGGAGACCCAGTACTTC. It is translated as CSATGTSGETQYF.